The clone carrying this TCR beta chain was seen a few times. The entry originates in a study of control samples from healthy donors and cancer patients. Looked up from germline, CDR1 is ENHRY and CDR2 is SYGVKD. CDR3 length: 17 amino acids. V lost 2 bases and J lost 8; bases outside the gene matches: 8. Sequencing was performed with immunoSEQ multiplex PCR; in TCRdb, only in-frame clones are kept and a portion is missing. The profile shows under 300,000 clones, about four fifths of them singletons. J is TRBJ2-1 and V is TRBV10-3; 14 positions agree with TRBD2. The receptor was derived from a woman in her sixties or seventies with lung cancer. The sequenced material came from PBMCs. The CDR3, as DNA: TGTGCCATCAGTGAGATTGTTAGACTAGCGGGAGGGGATGAGCAGTTCTTC. Translation: CAISEIVRLAGGDEQFF.